Listed here are 20 T cell receptor beta chains from one sample, sequenced in a study of T cell responses to AZD1222 COVID-19 vaccine. Measured with immunoSEQ multiplex PCR; TCRdb has only the in-frame clones, and not every one. The profile shows about 81,000 clones, around 93% of them singletons. Material: peripheral blood, obtained 28 days after the second AZD1222 dose. The receptors come from an adult who received the AZD1222 COVID-19 vaccine.

This chain connects TRBV27 to TRBJ2-6; unclear D gene. The CDR3 loop spans 15 amino acids. Germline V lookup: CDR1 MNHEY, CDR2 SMNVEV (reference sequence). Trimming removed 3 bases from V and 1 base from J, with 7 bases in between. Written as DNA, the CDR3 is TGTGCCAGCAGTTTTGGGCAATCTGGGGCCAACGTCCTGACTTTC. Translated, it gives CASSFGQSGANVLTF.

The chain carries TRBV2 and TRBJ2-3; 7 bases fit TRBD1. Germline V gives CDR1 SNHLY, CDR2 FYNNEI. This CDR3 has 15 amino acids. V was pared by 5 bases and J by 3 bases, with 8 bases of the junction left unmatched. The CDR3 region is CASSTATGLTDTQYF. The CDR3 DNA reads TGTGCCAGCAGTACCGCGACAGGGTTAACAGATACGCAGTATTTT.

CDR3 residues: CASSLVAGGGGEQYF. CDR3 DNA: TGTGCCAGCAGCTTAGTAGCGGGAGGAGGAGGCGAGCAGTACTTC. The chain recombines TRBV7-6 with TRBJ2-7; TRBD2 matches at 10 bases. Trimming removed 1 base from V and 6 bases from J; junction bases left unmatched: 6. The CDR3 length is 15 residues. Germline-derived CDR1 and CDR2 are SGHVS and FNYEAQ.

J is TRBJ2-6 and V is TRBV5-4; TRBD2 might be the D (6 bases). CDR3 length: 16 residues. Germline CDR1 SGHNT, CDR2 YYREEE (reference sequence). Trimming took off 3 bases at V and 4 bases at J, with 14 bases between the two ends. In nucleotides, the CDR3 is TGTGCCAGCAGCTCCCCCCGGGGGAGCGGGGCCAACGTCCTGACTTTC. This sequence encodes CASSSPRGSGANVLTF.

The count of this clone is one. The chain combines TRBV11-3 with TRBJ1-5; 7 positions match TRBD1. The CDR3 runs to 20 residues. Germline V gene lookup returns CDR1 SGHNT and CDR2 YENEEA. V shed 0 bases and J 4 bases; nucleotides not matched to a gene: 18. The CDR3 here is CASSLEGFPGTAYGNQPQHF. The DNA for the CDR3 is TGTGCCAGCAGCTTAGAAGGTTTTCCAGGGACAGCTTATGGGAATCAGCCCCAGCATTTT. Combining the CDR3 with reference TRBV11-3 and TRBJ1-5 gives the whole variable domain EAGVVQSPRYKIIEKKQPVAFWCNPISGHNTLYWYLQNLGQGPELLIRYENEEAVDDSQLPKDRFSAERLKGVDSTLKIQPAELGDSAVYLCASSLEGFPGTAYGNQPQHFGDGTRLSIL.

CDR3 in DNA: TGTGCCAGCAGTTTTCTAGGACCTAATCAGCCCCAGCATTTT. Its protein product is CASSFLGPNQPQHF. The chain has TRBV27 and TRBJ1-5; D is unresolved. The CDR3 contains 14 residues. CDR1 and CDR2 (germline): MNHEY, SMNVEV (reference sequence). V lost 3 bases to trimming and J lost 4 bases, with 10 bases between them.

The J gene is TRBJ1-1, the V gene TRBV19, with no clear D. CDR1 LNHDA and CDR2 SQIVND come from the germline V gene (reference sequence). The germline V and J ends were trimmed by 6 bases and 7 bases, with 9 bases remaining between them. The CDR3 length is 11 residues. CDR3 DNA: TGTGCCAGTAGCCCCGGGTATGAAGCTTTCTTT. Its translation is CASSPGYEAFF.

The V gene is TRBV19, the J gene TRBJ2-3; TRBD1 matches 9 bases. In germline, CDR1 is LNHDA, CDR2 SQIVND (reference sequence). V dropped 5 bases and J dropped 5; count of bases not matched to a gene: 5. This CDR3 comprises 14 residues. In nucleotides, the CDR3 is TGTGCCAGTAGTTTAGGACAGGGGAAAGATACGCAGTATTTT. Amino acids: CASSLGQGKDTQYF.

The chain employs TRBV7-9 and TRBJ2-6; 13 nucleotides align to TRBD2. This CDR3 has 18 amino acids. Germline V lookup: CDR1 SEHNR, CDR2 FQNEAQ (reference sequence). V was pared by 1 base and J by 2 bases, with 2 bases of the junction left unmatched. The CDR3 sequence: CASSLGTSGRAGANVLTF. The CDR3 coding sequence is TGTGCCAGCAGCTTAGGGACTAGCGGGAGAGCTGGGGCCAACGTCCTGACTTTC.

The gene calls are TRBV10-3 and TRBJ2-1; D ambiguous. CDR1 and CDR2 (germline): ENHRY, SYGVKD. The CDR3 consists of 12 residues. Trimming cost V 0 bases and J 12 bases, with 9 bases left between them. CDR3 in amino acids: CAISESMVAQFF. The CDR3 DNA reads as TGTGCCATCAGTGAGTCGATGGTAGCGCAGTTCTTC.

The chain joins TRBV6-5 to TRBJ1-5; perhaps TRBD1 as D (6 bases). Germline lookup yields CDR1 MNHEY and CDR2 SVGAGI. CDR3 length: 13 residues. Trimming removed 7 bases from V and 6 bases from J, with 13 bases in between. The CDR3 loop reads CASKQGASQPQHF. The CDR3 nucleotides are TGTGCCAGCAAACAGGGTGCAAGTCAGCCCCAGCATTTT.

The chain carries TRBV15 and TRBJ2-7; tentatively, D is TRBD1 (6 bases). CDR1 and CDR2 from the germline V gene are LNHNV and YYDKDF (reference sequence). Trimming shortened V by 4 bases and J by 3 bases, and 16 bases separated the two germline ends. This CDR3 is 15 amino acids long. The CDR3 reads CATSTRTTGVYEQYF. The CDR3 DNA is TGTGCCACCAGCACCCGAACGACAGGTGTCTACGAGCAGTACTTC.

The chain recombines TRBV7-2 with TRBJ2-2; 11 bases line up with TRBD2. V dropped 4 bases and J dropped 5; count of bases not matched to a gene: 0. The CDR3 spans 14 residues. Germline assignment: CDR1 SGHTA and CDR2 FQGNSA. CDR3 coding DNA: TGTGCCAGCAGCTGGACTAGCGGGACCGGGGAGCTGTTTTTT. It codes for CASSWTSGTGELFF. Drawing the rest from reference TRBV7-2 and TRBJ2-2, the complete variable domain is GAGVSQSPSNKVTEKGKDVELRCDPISGHTALYWYRQSLGQGLEFLIYFQGNSAPDKSGLPSDRFSAERTGGSVSTLTIQRTQQEDSAVYLCASSWTSGTGELFFGEGSRLTVL.

This chain uses TRBV4-1 with TRBJ2-7, with a tentative D call TRBD1 (6 bases). CDR1 is MGHRA, CDR2 YSYEKL, per germline. The V end lost 4 bases, the J end lost 2 bases, and 12 bases lay between the germline ends. The CDR3 is 14 residues long. For the CDR3, the DNA is TGCGCCAGCAGCCCTACAGGGCCGGCCTACGAGCAGTACTTC. Translation: CASSPTGPAYEQYF.

The J gene is TRBJ2-1, the V gene TRBV7-9; D is undetermined. Germline V gives CDR1 SEHNR, CDR2 FQNEAQ (reference sequence). This CDR3 has 14 residues. Trimming stripped 1 base from V and 7 bases from J, with 11 bases between. CDR3 nucleotides: TGTGCCAGCAGCTTAGACATAAAAGGGAATGAGCAGTTCTTC. It is translated as CASSLDIKGNEQFF. Full variable domain (rest looked up from reference TRBV7-9 and TRBJ2-1): DTGVSQNPRHKITKRGQNVTFRCDPISEHNRLYWYRQTLGQGPEFLTYFQNEAQLEKSRLLSDRFSAERPKGSFSTLEIQRTEQGDSAMYLCASSLDIKGNEQFFGPGTRLTVL.

V is TRBV24-1 and J is TRBJ2-3; perhaps TRBD2 as D (7 bases). V dropped 2 bases and J dropped 3 bases, with 14 bases sitting between them. In germline, CDR1 is KGHDR, CDR2 SFDVKD. The CDR3 is 16 amino acids. The CDR3 reads CATSDWGGGRTDTQYF. The CDR3 DNA follows: TGTGCCACCAGTGATTGGGGAGGGGGGCGGACAGATACGCAGTATTTT.

This chain links TRBV5-4 with TRBJ2-2; D gene unclear. The CDR3 spans 17 residues. V was cut by 0 bases and J by 0 bases, with 12 bases left in between. Germline-derived CDR1 and CDR2 are SGHNT and YYREEE (reference sequence). The CDR3 reads CASSLDVERSNTGELFF. Written as DNA, the CDR3 is TGTGCCAGCAGCTTGGATGTCGAGCGATCGAACACCGGGGAGCTGTTTTTT.

The V call is TRBV7-9, the J call TRBJ2-3; either TRBD1 or TRBD2 may fit D (5 bases each). This CDR3 has 14 amino acids. V was pared by 4 bases and J by 3 bases, with 11 bases between. Germline V gene lookup returns CDR1 SEHNR and CDR2 FQNEAQ (reference sequence). CDR3 nucleotides: TGTGCCAGCAGCTCCTCGGGGCGTACAGATACGCAGTATTTT. Its translation: CASSSSGRTDTQYF.

DNA for the CDR3: TGTGCCAGCAGTCCTCCGGGACAGGGCTTCACAGATACGCAGTATTTT. Translated: CASSPPGQGFTDTQYF. The chain is built from TRBV3-1 (or the pseudogene TRBV3-2) and TRBJ2-3; 9 bases are shared with TRBD1. V shed 6 bases, J shed 2 bases, and the junction held 9 bases outside the gene matches. The CDR3 loop spans 16 amino acids. CDR1 is LGHDT and CDR2 is YNNKEL in the germline V gene (reference sequence).

The genes are TRBV4-1 and TRBJ1-4, with D possibly matching TRBD1 (6 bases). CDR1 and CDR2 from the germline V gene are MGHRA and YSYEKL. The CDR3 runs to 14 residues. V lost 4 bases to trimming and J lost 2 bases, with 8 bases between them. The CDR3 DNA follows: TGCGCCAGCAGCCCAGGGGTGACTAATGAAAAACTGTTTTTT. This codes for CASSPGVTNEKLFF.